This TCR beta chain derives from a study of T cells in Graves' hyperthyroidism and ophthalmopathy. CDR3 size: 13 residues. Trimming shortened V by 0 bases and J by 7 bases, and 6 bases separated the two germline ends. Per the germline V gene, CDR1 is MNHEY and CDR2 is SVGEGT. What was amplified from RNA transcripts were TCR beta CDR3 regions. Researchers ran a first-round RT-PCR on the TCR CDR3 using the HTBI primer set. TCRdb redid the calling of the multiplex PCR reads with MiXCR, one entry per CDR3 protein. The data show 500,000 to 700,000 distinct CDR3 sequences, with over 15% seen just once and around 18% held by the top ten. No progression to ophthalmopathy during 18 months of follow-up defined stable disease.

V is TRBV6-2 or TRBV6-3 and J is TRBJ1-4; D gene uncertain. The specimen was blood. This TCR was sampled from a woman aged 18-35 years with Graves' hyperthyroidism. The CDR3 DNA is TGTGCCAGCAGTTACTCATCTCGTGAAAAACTGTTTTTT. This gives the protein CASSYSSREKLFF.